This T cell receptor (beta chain) was obtained from a study of T cells in narcolepsy. The data were produced by immunoSEQ multiplex PCR, yet TCRdb's version contains in-frame clones alone and is incomplete. Of 25,000 to 35,000 clones in the sample, 90% are singletons; the top ten hold 0.95% to 1.5%. Trimming cost V 5 bases and J 3 bases; bases outside gene matches: 10. Germline assignment: CDR1 WNHNN and CDR2 SYGVQD (reference sequence). The CDR3 has 17 residues. The sequencing input was CD45RA- memory CD4+ T cells from PBMCs. The clonotype was recovered from a human donor with narcolepsy. This chain uses TRBV10-1 with TRBJ2-3, with 11 bases that match TRBD2. The CDR3 DNA is TGCGCCAGCAGTCTAGAGACTAGCGGGAAGGGAACAGATACGCAGTATTTT. Translation: CASSLETSGKGTDTQYF.